A selection of T cell receptor beta chains follows, all from one sample in a study of kidney transplant recipient with SARS-CoV-2 infection. MiXCR was run by TCRdb on the reads, yielding one entry per CDR3 protein. The sample includes fewer than 250,000 distinct CDR3 sequences, 29% of them seen just once. Specimen: a blood sample, collected at baseline and on approximately day 120 from a kidney transplant recipient. The receptors shown here come from a male patient aged 25-45 years who had COVID-19 and was a kidney transplant recipient. Some of the T cells may derive from the graft donor. Both conserved end residues are part of each CDR3.

CDR3,V,length,J
CASSQGPGQKNTEAFF,TRBV4-1,16,TRBJ1-1
CASSQDLAGGAGEQYF,TRBV3-1,16,TRBJ2-5
CAWCVRRYRKTYGYTF,TRBV30,16,TRBJ1-2
CASSVNVDLGKTYGYTF,TRBV11-3,17,TRBJ1-2
CASSLSRQGNTEAFF,TRBV6-5,15,TRBJ1-1
CASRRLAGAYHGELFF,TRBV12-3/TRBV12-4,16,TRBJ2-2
CASSVEASADSPLHF,TRBV9,15,TRBJ1-6
CASTYSGKNNNEQFF,TRBV2,15,TRBJ2-1
CASSVGTGYEQFF,TRBV28,13,TRBJ2-1
CASSLTGGLSGNTIYF,TRBV27,16,TRBJ1-3
CAIGNRGETQYF,TRBV10-3,12,.
CASSEKGYSNQPQHF,TRBV6-4,15,TRBJ1-5
CASSRQGNSNQPQHF,TRBV27,15,TRBJ1-5
CASGLAESDTQYF,TRBV5-1,13,TRBJ2-3
CASSPQGQGTDTQYF,TRBV7-3,15,TRBJ2-3
CASLRGPPYEQYF,TRBV28,13,TRBJ2-7
CAWNQVNQPQHF,TRBV30,12,TRBJ1-5
CASSAQGAKNTEAFF,TRBV19,15,TRBJ1-1
CASSPAGSGRASADEQYF,TRBV28,18,TRBJ2-7
CASRATSGSYNEQFF,TRBV5-1,15,TRBJ2-1
CASSHLLESRKTYGYTF,TRBV7-6,17,TRBJ1-2
CASSRVLFTRKTYDYTF,TRBV7-8,17,TRBJ1-2
CASSQSRTGGKEKLFF,TRBV16,16,TRBJ1-4
CASSLAAGTYNEQFF,TRBV5-1,15,TRBJ2-1
CASSEGGGTEAFF,TRBV6-1,13,TRBJ1-1
CSVGTGRVSGANVLTF,TRBV29-1,16,TRBJ2-6
CASTPRSRKASTDTQYF,TRBV12-3/TRBV12-4,17,TRBJ2-3
CASSHPKRFVTQYF,TRBV3-2,14,TRBJ2-5
CAGSPGVAGGQYF,TRBV12-3/TRBV12-4,13,TRBJ2-7
CSAARLAGGHYEQYF,TRBV20-1,15,TRBJ2-7
CSAQAGTGFGANVLTF,TRBV20-1,16,TRBJ2-6
CASSPRWDRGSTGELFF,TRBV18,17,TRBJ2-2
CASSYGEGELFF,TRBV6-5,12,TRBJ2-2
CASSPRGLAGSYSYNEQFF,TRBV11-3,19,TRBJ2-1
CASSQDFGTSGNNEQFF,TRBV4-1,17,TRBJ2-1
CASKTQGTVEAFF,TRBV19,13,TRBJ1-1
CASSVSLTLRKTYGYTF,TRBV3-1,17,TRBJ1-2
CASSYSGTASYEQYF,TRBV6-8,15,TRBJ2-7
CASSDRSELGKTYGYTF,TRBV25-1,17,TRBJ1-2
CASSLSGDGTEAFF,TRBV5-1,14,TRBJ1-1
CASSPRKRPETQYF,TRBV14,14,.
CASSSMPGRRKTYGYTF,TRBV4-3,17,TRBJ1-2
CASYRRSVRKTYGYTF,TRBV5-1,16,TRBJ1-2
CASSFNVRDGKTYGYTF,TRBV7-2,17,TRBJ1-2
CASSQGGRGDTQYF,TRBV5-4,14,TRBJ2-3
CASHGCNSRKTYGYTF,TRBV5-6,16,TRBJ1-2
CASSMMNHEGKTYGYTF,TRBV7-1,17,TRBJ1-2
CASSMNRASYSNQPQHF,TRBV19,17,TRBJ1-5
CASSYRREQYF,TRBV6-8,11,TRBJ2-7
CASTQGGAPAFF,TRBV21-1,12,TRBJ1-1
CASSLSWTANTGELFF,TRBV28,16,TRBJ2-2
CASSYVWRESEETQYF,TRBV5-1,16,TRBJ2-5
CASSYSINLRSWGTEAFF,TRBV6-5,18,TRBJ1-1
CAISDPAGSTDTQYF,TRBV10-3,15,TRBJ2-3